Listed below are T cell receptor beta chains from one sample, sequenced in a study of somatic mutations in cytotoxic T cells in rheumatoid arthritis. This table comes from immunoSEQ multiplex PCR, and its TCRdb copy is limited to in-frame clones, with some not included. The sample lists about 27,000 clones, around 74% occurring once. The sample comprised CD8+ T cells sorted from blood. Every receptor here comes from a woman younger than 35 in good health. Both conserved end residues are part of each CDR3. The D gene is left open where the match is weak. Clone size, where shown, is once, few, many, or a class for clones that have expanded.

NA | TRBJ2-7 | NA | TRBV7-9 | CASSLTGQVSYEQYF | TGTGCCAGCAGCTTAACAGGGCAGGTTTCTTACGAGCAGTACTTC
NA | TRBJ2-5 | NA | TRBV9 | CASSVFVGETQYF | TGTGCCAGCAGCGTATTTGTGGGGGAGACCCAGTACTTC
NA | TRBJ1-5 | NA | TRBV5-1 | CASSLVQTKDQPQHF | TGCGCCAGCAGCTTGGTACAGACCAAGGATCAGCCCCAGCATTTT
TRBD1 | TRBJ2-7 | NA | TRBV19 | CASSYYTGAEEQYF | TGTGCCAGTAGTTATTACACAGGGGCGGAGGAGCAGTACTTC
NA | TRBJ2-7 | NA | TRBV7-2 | CASSVYPAYEQYF | TGTGCCAGCAGCGTTTACCCCGCCTACGAGCAGTACTTC
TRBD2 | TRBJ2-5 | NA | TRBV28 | CASSPRGAGIQETQYF | TGTGCCAGCAGTCCCCGGGGAGCGGGGATCCAAGAGACCCAGTACTTC
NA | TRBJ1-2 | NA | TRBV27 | CASSLGGRAGYGYTF | TGTGCCAGCAGTCTTGGGGGCAGGGCTGGCTATGGCTACACCTTC
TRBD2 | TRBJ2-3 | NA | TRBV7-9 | CASSFLAGGTDTQYF | TGTGCCAGCAGCTTCTTAGCGGGGGGCACAGATACGCAGTATTTT
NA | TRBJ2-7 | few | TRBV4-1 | CASSHLQGYEQYF | TGCGCCAGCAGCCACCTACAGGGCTACGAGCAGTACTTC
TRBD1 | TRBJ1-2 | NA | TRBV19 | CASSIGLDRAGYTF | TGTGCCAGTAGTATAGGGCTCGACAGGGCCGGCTACACCTTC
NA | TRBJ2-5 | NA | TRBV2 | CASTLDDSETQYF | TGTGCCAGCACCCTCGATGATTCAGAGACCCAGTACTTC
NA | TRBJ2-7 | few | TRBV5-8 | CASSRRGTAYEQYF | TGTGCCAGCAGCCGTCGGGGGACAGCCTACGAGCAGTACTTC
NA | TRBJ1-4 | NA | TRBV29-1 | CSVRTGNEKLFF | TGCAGCGTGCGAACGGGAAATGAAAAACTGTTTTTT
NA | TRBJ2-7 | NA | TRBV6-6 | CASSYSWDNYEQYF | TGTGCCAGCAGTTACTCGTGGGACAACTACGAGCAGTACTTC
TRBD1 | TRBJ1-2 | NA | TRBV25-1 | CASRTGTYGYTF | TGTGCCAGCCGGACAGGGACCTATGGCTACACCTTC
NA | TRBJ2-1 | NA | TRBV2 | CASSPTSDEQFF | TGTGCCAGCAGTCCTACTAGTGATGAGCAGTTCTTC
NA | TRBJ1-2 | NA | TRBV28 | CASSPRDTSGYGYTF | TGTGCCAGCAGTCCTCGGGACACCTCGGGCTATGGCTACACCTTC
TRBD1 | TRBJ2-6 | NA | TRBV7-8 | CASSLNRDSFSGANVLTF | TGTGCCAGCAGCTTAAACCGGGACAGTTTCTCTGGGGCCAACGTCCTGACTTTC
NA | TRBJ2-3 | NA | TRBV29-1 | CSVELGTDTQYF | TGCAGCGTTGAATTAGGGACAGATACGCAGTATTTT
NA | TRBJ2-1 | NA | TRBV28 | CASSFIREADNEQFF | TGTGCCAGCAGCTTTATTAGGGAGGCGGACAATGAGCAGTTCTTC
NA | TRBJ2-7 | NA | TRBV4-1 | CASGPGRSYEQYF | TGCGCCAGCGGTCCGGGACGTAGTTACGAGCAGTACTTC